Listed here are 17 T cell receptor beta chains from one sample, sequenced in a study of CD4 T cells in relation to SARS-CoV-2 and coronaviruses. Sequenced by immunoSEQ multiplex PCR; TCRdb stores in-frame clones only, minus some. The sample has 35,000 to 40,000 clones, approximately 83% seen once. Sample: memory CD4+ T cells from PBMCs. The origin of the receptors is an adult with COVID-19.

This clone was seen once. This CDR3 is CASSARDRGPYEQYF. CDR3 in DNA: TGTGCCAGCAGCGCCCGGGACAGGGGGCCTTACGAGCAGTACTTC. The chain joins TRBV7-2 to TRBJ2-7, with TRBD1 matching over 12 bases. Germline lookup yields CDR1 SGHTA and CDR2 FQGNSA. V lost 5 bases to trimming and J lost 4 bases; unmatched junction nucleotides: 6. This CDR3 is built from 15 residues.

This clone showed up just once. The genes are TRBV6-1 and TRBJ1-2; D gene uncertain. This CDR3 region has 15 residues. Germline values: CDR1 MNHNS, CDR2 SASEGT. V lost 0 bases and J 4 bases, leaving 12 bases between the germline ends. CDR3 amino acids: CASSEAKGGLYGYTF. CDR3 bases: TGTGCCAGCAGTGAAGCGAAGGGTGGCCTCTATGGCTACACCTTC.

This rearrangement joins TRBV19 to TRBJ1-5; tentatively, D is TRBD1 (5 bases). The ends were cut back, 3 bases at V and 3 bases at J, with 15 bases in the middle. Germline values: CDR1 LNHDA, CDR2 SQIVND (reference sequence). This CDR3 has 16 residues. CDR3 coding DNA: TGTGCCAGTAGTATTTCCGGAGGGGAGAACAATCAGCCCCAGCATTTT. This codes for CASSISGGENNQPQHF.

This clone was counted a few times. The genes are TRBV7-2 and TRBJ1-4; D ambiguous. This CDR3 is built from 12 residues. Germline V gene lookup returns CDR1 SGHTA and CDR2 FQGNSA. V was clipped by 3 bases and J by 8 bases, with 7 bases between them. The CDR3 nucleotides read TGTGCCAGCAGCTTCGGGGAGGAAAAACTGTTTTTT. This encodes CASSFGEEKLFF.

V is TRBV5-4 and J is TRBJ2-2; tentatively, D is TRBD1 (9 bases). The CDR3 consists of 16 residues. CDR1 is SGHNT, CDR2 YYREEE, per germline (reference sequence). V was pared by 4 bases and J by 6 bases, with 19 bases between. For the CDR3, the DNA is TGTGCCAGCAGCCGGGGGGGGACAGGGAAGGCCGGGGAGCTGTTTTTT. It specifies CASSRGGTGKAGELFF.

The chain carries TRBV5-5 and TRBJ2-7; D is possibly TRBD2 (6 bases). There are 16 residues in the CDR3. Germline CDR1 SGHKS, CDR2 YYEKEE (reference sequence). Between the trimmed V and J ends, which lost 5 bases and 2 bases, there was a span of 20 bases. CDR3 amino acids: CASSSTSGTSAYEQYF. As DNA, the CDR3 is TGTGCCAGCAGTTCCACTTCCGGGACTTCGGCCTACGAGCAGTACTTC.

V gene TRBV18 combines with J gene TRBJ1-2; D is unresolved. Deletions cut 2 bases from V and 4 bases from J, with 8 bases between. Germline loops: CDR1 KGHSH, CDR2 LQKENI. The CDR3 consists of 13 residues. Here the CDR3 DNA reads TGTGCCAGCTCACCAGGGTCAGTCTATGGCTACACCTTC. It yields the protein CASSPGSVYGYTF.

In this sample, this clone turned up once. CDR3 in amino acids: CASSLLAGSYETQYF. CDR3 sequence (DNA): TGCGCCAGCAGCCTTTTAGCGGGAAGTTACGAGACCCAGTACTTC. The chain carries TRBV5-1 and TRBJ2-5; 8 bases line up with TRBD2. Germline CDR1 is SGHRS and CDR2 is YFSETQ. Unmatched junction bases numbered 10, after V lost 4 bases and J lost 5 bases. This CDR3 region has 15 residues.

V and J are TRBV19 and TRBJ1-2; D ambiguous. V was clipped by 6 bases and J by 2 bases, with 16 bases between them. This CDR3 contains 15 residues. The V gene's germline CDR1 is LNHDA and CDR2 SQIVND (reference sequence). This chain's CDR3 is CASRPTGPINYGYTF. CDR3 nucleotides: TGTGCCAGTAGACCAACGGGTCCGATAAACTATGGCTACACCTTC.

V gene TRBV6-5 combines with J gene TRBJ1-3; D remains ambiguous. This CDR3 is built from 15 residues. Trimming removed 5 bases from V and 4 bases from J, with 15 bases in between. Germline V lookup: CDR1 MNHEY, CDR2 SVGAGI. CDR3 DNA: TGTGCCAGCAGTACGGGGATTACGACGGGAAACACCATATATTTT. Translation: CASSTGITTGNTIYF.

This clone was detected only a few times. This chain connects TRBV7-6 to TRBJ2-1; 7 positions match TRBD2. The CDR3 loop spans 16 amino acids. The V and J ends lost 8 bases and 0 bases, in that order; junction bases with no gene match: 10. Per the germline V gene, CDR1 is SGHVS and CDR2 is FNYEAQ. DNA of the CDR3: TGTGCCAGCGCCAGAACTAGCGACAGCTCCTACAATGAGCAGTTCTTC. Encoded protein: CASARTSDSSYNEQFF.

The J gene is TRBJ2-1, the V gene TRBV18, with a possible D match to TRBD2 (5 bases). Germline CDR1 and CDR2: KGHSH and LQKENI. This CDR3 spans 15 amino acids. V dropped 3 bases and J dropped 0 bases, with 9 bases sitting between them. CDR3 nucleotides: TGTGCCAGCTCACCGATCCGGGACTCCTACAATGAGCAGTTCTTC. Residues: CASSPIRDSYNEQFF.

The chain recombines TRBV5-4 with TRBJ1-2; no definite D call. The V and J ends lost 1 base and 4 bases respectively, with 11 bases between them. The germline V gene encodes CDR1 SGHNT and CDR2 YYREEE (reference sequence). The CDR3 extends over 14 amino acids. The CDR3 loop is CASSLPDGIYGYTF. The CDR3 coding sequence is TGTGCCAGCAGCTTGCCGGACGGTATCTATGGCTACACCTTC.

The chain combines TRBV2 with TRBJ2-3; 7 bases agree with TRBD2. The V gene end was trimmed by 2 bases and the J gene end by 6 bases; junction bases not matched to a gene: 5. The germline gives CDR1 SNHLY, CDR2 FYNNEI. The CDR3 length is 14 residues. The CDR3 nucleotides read TGTGCCAGCAGTGAATTTGGTAGCGGGGATACGCAGTATTTT. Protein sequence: CASSEFGSGDTQYF. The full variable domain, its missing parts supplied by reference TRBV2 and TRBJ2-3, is EPEVTQTPSHQVTQMGQEVILRCVPISNHLYFYWYRQILGQKVEFLVSFYNNEISEKSEIFDDQFSVERPDGSNFTLKIRSTKLEDSAMYFCASSEFGSGDTQYFGPGTRLTVL.

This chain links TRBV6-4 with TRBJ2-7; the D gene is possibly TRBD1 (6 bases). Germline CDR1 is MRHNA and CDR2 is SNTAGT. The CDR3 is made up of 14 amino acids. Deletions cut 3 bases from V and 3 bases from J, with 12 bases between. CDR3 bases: TGTGCCAGCAGTGAAACAGGGTTTCGCTACGAGCAGTACTTC. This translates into CASSETGFRYEQYF.

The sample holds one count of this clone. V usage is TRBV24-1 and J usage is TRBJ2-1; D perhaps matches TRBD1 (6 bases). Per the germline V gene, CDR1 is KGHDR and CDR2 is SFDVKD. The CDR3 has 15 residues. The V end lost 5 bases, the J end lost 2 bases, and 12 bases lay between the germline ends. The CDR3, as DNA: TGTGCCACCAGTGGCTGGACAGACACCTACAATGAGCAGTTCTTC. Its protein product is CATSGWTDTYNEQFF.

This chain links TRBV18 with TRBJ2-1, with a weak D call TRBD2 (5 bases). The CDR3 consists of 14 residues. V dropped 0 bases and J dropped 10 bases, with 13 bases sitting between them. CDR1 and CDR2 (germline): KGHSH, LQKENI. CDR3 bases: TGTGCCAGCTCACCACCGTCGGCTAGCTGGGAGCAGTTCTTC. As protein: CASSPPSASWEQFF.